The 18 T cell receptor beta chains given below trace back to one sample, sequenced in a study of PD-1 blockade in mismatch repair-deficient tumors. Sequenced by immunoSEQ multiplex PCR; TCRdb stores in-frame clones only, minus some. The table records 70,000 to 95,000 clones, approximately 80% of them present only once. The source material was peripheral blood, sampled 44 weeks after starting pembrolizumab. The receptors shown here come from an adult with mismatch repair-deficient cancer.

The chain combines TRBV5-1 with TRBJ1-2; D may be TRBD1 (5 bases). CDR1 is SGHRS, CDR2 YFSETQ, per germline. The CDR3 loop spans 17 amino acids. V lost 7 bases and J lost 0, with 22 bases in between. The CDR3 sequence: CASDPVGRGNSNYGYTF. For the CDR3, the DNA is TGCGCCAGCGACCCCGTGGGGCGGGGGAACTCTAACTATGGCTACACCTTC.

CDR3 sequence reads: CASSVASSSGNTIYF. The CDR3 coding sequence is TGTGCCAGCAGCGTAGCGAGTAGCTCTGGAAACACCATATATTTT. The chain employs TRBV9 and TRBJ1-3; D is ambiguous. Germline values: CDR1 SGDLS, CDR2 YYNGEE. This CDR3 has 15 residues. The ends were cut back, 0 bases at V and 0 bases at J, with 7 bases in the middle.

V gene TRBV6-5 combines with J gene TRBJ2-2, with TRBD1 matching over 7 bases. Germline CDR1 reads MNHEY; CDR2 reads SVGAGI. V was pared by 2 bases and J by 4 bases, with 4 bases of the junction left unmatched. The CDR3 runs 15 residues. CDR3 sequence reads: CASSYGAGGTGELFF. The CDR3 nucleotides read TGTGCCAGCAGTTACGGTGCAGGGGGCACCGGGGAGCTGTTTTTT.

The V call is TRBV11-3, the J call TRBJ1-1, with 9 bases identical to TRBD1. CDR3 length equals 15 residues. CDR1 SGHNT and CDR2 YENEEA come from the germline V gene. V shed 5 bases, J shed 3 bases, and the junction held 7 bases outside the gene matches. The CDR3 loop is CASSRSGTGYTEAFF. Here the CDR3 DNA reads TGTGCCAGCAGCCGGAGCGGGACAGGGTACACTGAAGCTTTCTTT.

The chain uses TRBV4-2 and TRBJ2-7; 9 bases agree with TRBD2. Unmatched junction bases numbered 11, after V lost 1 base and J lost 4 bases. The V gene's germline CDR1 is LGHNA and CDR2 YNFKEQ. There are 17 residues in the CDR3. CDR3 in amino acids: CASSQGRGSGSSYEQYF. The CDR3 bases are TGTGCCAGCAGCCAAGGGAGGGGTAGCGGGAGTTCTTACGAGCAGTACTTC.

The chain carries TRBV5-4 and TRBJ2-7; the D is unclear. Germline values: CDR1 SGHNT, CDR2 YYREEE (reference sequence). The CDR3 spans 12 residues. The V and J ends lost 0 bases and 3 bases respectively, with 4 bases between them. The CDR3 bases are TGTGCCAGCAGCTTGGAGGGCTACGAGCAGTACTTC. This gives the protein CASSLEGYEQYF.

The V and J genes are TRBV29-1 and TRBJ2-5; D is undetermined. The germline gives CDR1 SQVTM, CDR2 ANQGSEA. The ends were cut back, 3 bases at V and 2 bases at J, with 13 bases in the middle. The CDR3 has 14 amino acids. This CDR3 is CSVDSGPLQETQYF. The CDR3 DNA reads TGCAGCGTTGACTCCGGGCCACTACAAGAGACCCAGTACTTC. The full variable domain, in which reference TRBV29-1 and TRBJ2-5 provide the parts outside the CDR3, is SAVISQKPSRDICQRGTSLTIQCQVDSQVTMMFWYRQQPGQSLTLIATANQGSEATYESGFVIDKFPISRPNLTFSTLTVSNMSPEDSSIYLCSVDSGPLQETQYFGPGTRLLVL.

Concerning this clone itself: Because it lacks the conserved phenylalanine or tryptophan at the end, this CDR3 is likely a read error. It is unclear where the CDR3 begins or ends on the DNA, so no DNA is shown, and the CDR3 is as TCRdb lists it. CDR3 residues: CASSRQALGLPL. The chain is built from TRBV6-5 and TRBJ2-3. The V gene's germline CDR1 is MNHEY and CDR2 SVGAGI. The CDR3 is 12 amino acids long, termini counted.

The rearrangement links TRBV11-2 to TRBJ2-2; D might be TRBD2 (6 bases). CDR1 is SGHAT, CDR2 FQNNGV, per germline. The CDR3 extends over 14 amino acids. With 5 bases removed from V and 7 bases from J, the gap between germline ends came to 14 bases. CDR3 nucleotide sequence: TGTGCCAGCAGCCGCGGGGTAGCAGACGGGGAGCTGTTTTTT. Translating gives CASSRGVADGELFF. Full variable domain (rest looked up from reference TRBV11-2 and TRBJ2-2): EAGVAQSPRYKIIEKRQSVAFWCNPISGHATLYWYQQILGQGPKLLIQFQNNGVVDDSQLPKDRFSAERLKGVDSTLKIQPAKLEDSAVYLCASSRGVADGELFFGEGSRLTVL.

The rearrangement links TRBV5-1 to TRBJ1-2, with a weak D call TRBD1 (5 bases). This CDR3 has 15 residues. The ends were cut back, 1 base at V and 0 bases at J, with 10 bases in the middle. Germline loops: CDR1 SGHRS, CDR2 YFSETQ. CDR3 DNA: TGCGCCAGCAGCTTGCAGGCAGGGACTAACTATGGCTACACCTTC. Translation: CASSLQAGTNYGYTF.

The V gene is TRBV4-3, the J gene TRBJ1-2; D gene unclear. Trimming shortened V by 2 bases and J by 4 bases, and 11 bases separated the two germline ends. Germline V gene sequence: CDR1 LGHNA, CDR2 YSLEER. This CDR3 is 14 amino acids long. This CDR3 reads CASSQPGYGYGYTF. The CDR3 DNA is TGCGCCAGCAGCCAACCGGGATATGGCTATGGCTACACCTTC.

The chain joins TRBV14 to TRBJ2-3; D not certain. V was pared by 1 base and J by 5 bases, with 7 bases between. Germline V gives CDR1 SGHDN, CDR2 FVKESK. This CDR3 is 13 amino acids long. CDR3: CASSQALVDTQYF. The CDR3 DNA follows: TGTGCCAGCAGCCAAGCGCTAGTAGATACGCAGTATTTT.

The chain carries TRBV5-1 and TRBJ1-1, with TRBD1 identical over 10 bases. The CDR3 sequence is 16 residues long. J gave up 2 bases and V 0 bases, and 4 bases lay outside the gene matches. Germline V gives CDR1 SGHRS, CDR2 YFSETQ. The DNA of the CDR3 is TGCGCCAGCAGCTTGGAGGGACAGGGGCGTAACACTGAAGCTTTCTTT. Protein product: CASSLEGQGRNTEAFF.

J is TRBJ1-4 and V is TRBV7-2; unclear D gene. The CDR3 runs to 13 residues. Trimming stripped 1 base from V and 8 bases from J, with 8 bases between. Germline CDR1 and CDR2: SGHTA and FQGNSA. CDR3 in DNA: TGTGCCAGCAGCTTAGGAGTTCGGGAAAAACTGTTTTTT. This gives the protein CASSLGVREKLFF.

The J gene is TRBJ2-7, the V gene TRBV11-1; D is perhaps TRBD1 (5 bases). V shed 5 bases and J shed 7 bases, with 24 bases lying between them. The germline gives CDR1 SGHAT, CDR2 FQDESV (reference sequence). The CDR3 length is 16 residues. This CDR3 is CASSAPLGRLAREQYF. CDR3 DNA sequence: TGTGCCAGCAGCGCGCCGTTGGGGCGGTTAGCCCGGGAGCAGTACTTC.

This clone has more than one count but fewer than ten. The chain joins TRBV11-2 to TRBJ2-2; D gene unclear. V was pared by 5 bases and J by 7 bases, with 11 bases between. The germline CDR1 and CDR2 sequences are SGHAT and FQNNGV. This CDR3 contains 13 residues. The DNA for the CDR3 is TGTGCCAGCAGCCCCCGGCCTGTCGGGGAGCTGTTTTTT. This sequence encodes CASSPRPVGELFF. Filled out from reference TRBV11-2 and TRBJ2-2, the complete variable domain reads EAGVAQSPRYKIIEKRQSVAFWCNPISGHATLYWYQQILGQGPKLLIQFQNNGVVDDSQLPKDRFSAERLKGVDSTLKIQPAKLEDSAVYLCASSPRPVGELFFGEGSRLTVL.

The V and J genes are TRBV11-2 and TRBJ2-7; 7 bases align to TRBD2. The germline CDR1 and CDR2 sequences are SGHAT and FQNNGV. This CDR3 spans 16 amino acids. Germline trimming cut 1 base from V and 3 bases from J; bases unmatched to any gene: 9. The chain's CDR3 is CASSLVVGGPHYEQYF. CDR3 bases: TGTGCCAGCAGCTTAGTAGTGGGAGGGCCGCACTACGAGCAGTACTTC.

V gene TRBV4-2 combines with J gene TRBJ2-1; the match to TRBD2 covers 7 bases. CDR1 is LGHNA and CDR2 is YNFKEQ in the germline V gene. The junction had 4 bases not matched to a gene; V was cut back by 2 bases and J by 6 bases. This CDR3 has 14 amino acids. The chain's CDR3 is CASSQTLASNEQFF. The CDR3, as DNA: TGTGCCAGCAGCCAAACACTAGCGAGCAATGAGCAGTTCTTC.